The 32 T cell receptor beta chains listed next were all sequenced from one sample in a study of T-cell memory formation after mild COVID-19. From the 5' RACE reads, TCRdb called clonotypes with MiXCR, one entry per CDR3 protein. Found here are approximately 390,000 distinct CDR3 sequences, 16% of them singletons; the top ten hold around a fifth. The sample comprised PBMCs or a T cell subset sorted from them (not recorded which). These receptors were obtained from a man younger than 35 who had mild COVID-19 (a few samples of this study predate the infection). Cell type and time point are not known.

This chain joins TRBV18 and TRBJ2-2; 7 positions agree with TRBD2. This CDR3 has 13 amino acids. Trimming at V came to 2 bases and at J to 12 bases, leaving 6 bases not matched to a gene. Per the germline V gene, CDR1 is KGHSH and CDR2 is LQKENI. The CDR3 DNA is TGTGCCAGCTCACCAGCGGGGGATATAAAGCTGTTTTTT. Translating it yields CASSPAGDIKLFF.

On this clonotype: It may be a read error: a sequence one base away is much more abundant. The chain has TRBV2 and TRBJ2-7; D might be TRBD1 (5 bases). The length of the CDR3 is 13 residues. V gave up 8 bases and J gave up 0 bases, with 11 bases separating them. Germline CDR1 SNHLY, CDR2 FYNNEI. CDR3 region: CASADSRSYEQYV. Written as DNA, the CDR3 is TGTGCCAGCGCAGACAGTCGCTCCTACGAGCAGTACGTC.

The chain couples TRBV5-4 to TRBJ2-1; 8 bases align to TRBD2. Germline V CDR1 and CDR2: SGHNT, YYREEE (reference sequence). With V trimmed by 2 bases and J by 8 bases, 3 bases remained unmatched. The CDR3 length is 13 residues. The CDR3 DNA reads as TGTGCCAGCAGCTTCGCTAGCGGGTATGAGCAGTTCTTC. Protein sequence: CASSFASGYEQFF.

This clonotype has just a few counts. CDR3 sequence: CASSRDRESGYTF. The CDR3 DNA is TGCGCCAGCAGTCGCGACAGGGAGAGTGGCTACACCTTC. The chain is built from TRBV5-1 and TRBJ1-2; TRBD1 agrees at 7 bases. The CDR3 contains 13 residues. Trimming at V came to 5 bases and at J to 7 bases, leaving 8 bases not matched to a gene. Per germline, CDR1 SGHRS and CDR2 YFSETQ.

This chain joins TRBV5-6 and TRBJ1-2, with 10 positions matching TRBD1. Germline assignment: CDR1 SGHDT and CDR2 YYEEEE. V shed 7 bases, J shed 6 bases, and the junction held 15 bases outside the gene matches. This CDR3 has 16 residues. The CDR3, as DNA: TGTGCCAGCGGCGACAGGGGGCGTAGGGTGTCGGATGGCTACACCTTC. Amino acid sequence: CASGDRGRRVSDGYTF.

Here the CDR3 reads CASSKPAGCREQYF. CDR3 DNA: TGTGCCAGCAGCAAACCCGCAGGGTGTCGCGAGCAGTACTTC. The chain is built from TRBV21-1 and TRBJ2-7; TRBD1 reflects the table's D call only, with no check against the DNA. TRBV21-1 corresponds to a pseudogene. The length of the CDR3 is 14 residues.

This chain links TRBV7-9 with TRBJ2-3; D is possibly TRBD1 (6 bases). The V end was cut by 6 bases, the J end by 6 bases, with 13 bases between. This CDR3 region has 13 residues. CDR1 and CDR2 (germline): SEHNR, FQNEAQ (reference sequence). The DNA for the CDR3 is TGTGCCAGCAGAAGACCAGGGGCTGATACGCAGTATTTT. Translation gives CASRRPGADTQYF.

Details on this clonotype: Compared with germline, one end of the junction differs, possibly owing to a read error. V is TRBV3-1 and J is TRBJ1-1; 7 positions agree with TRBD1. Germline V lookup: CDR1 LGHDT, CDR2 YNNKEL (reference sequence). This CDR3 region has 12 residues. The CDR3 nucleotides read TGTGCCAGCAGCCGGGACAGCGGGGCCCCAACCTTT. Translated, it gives CASSRDSGAPTF. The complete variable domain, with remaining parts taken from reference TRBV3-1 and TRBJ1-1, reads DTAVSQTPKYLVTQMGNDKSIKCEQNLGHDTMYWYKQDSKKFLKIMFSYNNKELIINETVPNRFSPKSPDKAHLNLHINSLELGDSAVYFCASSRDSGAPTFGQGTRLTVV.

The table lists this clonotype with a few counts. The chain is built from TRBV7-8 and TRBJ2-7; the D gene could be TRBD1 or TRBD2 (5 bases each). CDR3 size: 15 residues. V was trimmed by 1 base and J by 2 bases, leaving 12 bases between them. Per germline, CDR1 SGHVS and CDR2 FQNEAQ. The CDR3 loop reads CASSLVSGDPYEQYF. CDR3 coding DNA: TGTGCCAGCAGCTTAGTCTCCGGGGACCCCTACGAGCAGTACTTC. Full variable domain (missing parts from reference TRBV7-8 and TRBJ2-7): GAGVSQSPRYKVAKRGQDVALRCDPISGHVSLFWYQQALGQGPEFLTYFQNEAQLDKSGLPSDRFFAERPEGSVSTLKIQRTQQEDSAVYLCASSLVSGDPYEQYFGPGTRLTVT.

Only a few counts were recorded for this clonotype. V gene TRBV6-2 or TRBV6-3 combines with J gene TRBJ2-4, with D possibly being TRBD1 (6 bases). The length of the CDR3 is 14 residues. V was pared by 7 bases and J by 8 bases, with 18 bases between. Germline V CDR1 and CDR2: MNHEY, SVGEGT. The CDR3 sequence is CASTWDTWADIQYF. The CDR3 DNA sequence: TGTGCCAGCACTTGGGACACCTGGGCGGACATTCAGTACTTC.

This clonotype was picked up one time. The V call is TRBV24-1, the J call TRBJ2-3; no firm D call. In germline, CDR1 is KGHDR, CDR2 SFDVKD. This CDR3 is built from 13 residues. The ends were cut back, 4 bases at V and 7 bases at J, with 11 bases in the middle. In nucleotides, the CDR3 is TGTGCCACCAGTGAAACCGTCAGGCATACGCAGTATTTT. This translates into CATSETVRHTQYF.

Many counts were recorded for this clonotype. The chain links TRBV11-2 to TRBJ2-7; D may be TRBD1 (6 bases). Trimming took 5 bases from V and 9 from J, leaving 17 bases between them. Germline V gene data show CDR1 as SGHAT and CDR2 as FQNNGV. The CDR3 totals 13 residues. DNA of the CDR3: TGTGCCAGCAGCCAAACCGAGGGGGTTGGGCAGTACTTC. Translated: CASSQTEGVGQYF.

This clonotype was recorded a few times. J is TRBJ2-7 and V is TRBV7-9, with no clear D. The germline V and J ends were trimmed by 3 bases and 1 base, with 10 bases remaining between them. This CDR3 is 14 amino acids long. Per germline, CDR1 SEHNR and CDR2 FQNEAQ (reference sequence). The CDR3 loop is CASSFFDESYEQYV. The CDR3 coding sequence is TGTGCCAGCAGCTTTTTCGACGAGTCCTACGAGCAGTACGTC.

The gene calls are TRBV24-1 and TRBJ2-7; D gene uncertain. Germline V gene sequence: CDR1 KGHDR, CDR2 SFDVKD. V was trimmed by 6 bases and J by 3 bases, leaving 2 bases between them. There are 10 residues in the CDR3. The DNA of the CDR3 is TGTGCCACCAGTAACTACGAGCAGTACGTC. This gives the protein CATSNYEQYV.

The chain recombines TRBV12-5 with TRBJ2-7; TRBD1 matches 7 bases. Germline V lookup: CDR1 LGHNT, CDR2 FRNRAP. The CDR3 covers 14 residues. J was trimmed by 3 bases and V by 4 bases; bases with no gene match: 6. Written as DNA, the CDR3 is TGTGCTAGTGGTTCGGGACAGAAGGACTACGAGCAGTACTTC. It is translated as CASGSGQKDYEQYF.

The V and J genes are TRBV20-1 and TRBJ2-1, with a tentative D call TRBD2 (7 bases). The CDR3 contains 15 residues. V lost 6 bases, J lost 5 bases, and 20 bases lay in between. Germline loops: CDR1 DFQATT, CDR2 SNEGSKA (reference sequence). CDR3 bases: TGCAGTGCCCAGAACGCGGGGGCCCCCCACAATGAGCAGTTCTTC. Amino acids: CSAQNAGAPHNEQFF.

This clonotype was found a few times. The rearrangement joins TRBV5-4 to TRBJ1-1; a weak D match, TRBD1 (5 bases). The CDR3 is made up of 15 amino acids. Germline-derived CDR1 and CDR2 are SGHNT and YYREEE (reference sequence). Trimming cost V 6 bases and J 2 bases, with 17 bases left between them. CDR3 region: CASTLPGAANTEAFF. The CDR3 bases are TGTGCCAGCACCCTCCCCGGGGCAGCCAACACTGAAGCTTTCTTT.

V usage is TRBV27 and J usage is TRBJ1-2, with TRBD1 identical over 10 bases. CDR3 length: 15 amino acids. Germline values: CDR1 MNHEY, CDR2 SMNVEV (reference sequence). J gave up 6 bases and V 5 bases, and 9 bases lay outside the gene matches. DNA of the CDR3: TGTGCCAGCAGTCTCATGGGACAGGGGAAGGATGGCTACACCTTC. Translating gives CASSLMGQGKDGYTF.

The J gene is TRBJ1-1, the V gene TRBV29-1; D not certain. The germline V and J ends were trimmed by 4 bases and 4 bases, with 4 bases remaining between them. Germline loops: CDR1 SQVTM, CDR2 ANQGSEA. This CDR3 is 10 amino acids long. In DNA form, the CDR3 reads TGCAGCGTTGTCCCCACTGAAGCTTTCTTT. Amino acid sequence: CSVVPTEAFF. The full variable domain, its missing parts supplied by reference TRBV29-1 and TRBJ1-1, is SAVISQKPSRDICQRGTSLTIQCQVDSQVTMMFWYRQQPGQSLTLIATANQGSEATYESGFVIDKFPISRPNLTFSTLTVSNMSPEDSSIYLCSVVPTEAFFGQGTRLTVV.

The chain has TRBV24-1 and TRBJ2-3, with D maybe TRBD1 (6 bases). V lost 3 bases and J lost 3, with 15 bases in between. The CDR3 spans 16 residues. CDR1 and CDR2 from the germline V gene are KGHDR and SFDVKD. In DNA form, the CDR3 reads TGTGCCACCAGTGATCCTACAGGGAGCCCGACAGATACGCAGTATTTT. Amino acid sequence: CATSDPTGSPTDTQYF.

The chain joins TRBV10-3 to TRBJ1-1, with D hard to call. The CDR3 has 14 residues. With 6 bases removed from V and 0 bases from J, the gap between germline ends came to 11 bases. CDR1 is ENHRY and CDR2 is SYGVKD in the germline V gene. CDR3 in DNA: TGTGCCATCAGCGGAAGGACTGTGAACACTGAAGCTTTCTTT. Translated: CAISGRTVNTEAFF.

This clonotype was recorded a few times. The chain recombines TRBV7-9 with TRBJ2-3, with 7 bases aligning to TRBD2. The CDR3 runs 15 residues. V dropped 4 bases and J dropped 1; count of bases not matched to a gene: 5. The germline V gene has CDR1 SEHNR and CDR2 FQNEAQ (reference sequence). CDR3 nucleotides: TGTGCCAGCAGCTCAAGCGGGGATCGCACAGATACGCAGTATTTT. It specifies CASSSSGDRTDTQYF.

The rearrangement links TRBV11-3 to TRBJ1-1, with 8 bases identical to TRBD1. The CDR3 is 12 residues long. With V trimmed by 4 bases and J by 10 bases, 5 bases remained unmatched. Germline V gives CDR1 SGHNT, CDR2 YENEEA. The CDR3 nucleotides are TGTGCCAGCAGCTCGGCAGGGGGCCCAGCTTTCTTT. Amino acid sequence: CASSSAGGPAFF.

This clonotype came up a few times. The CDR3 region is CASRYRGRNYGYTF. The CDR3 nucleotides read TGTGCCAGCAGGTACAGGGGGCGAAACTATGGCTACACCTTC. The chain has TRBV6-2 or TRBV6-3 and TRBJ1-2; 9 positions match TRBD1. CDR1 MNHEY and CDR2 SVGEGT come from the germline V gene. The V segment lost 6 bases and the J segment 2 bases; nucleotides outside the gene matches: 4. This CDR3 is built from 14 residues.

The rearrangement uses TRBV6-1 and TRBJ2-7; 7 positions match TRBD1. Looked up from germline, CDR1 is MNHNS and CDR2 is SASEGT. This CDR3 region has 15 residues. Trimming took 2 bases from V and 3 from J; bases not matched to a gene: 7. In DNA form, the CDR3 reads TGTGCCAGCAGTGAATGGGGACAGATAATCTACGAGCAGTACGTC. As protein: CASSEWGQIIYEQYV.

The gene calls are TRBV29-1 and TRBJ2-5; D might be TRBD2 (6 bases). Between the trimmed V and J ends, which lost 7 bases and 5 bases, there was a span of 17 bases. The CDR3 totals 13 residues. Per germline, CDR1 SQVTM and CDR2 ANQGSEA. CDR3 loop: CSAGLGEIETQYF. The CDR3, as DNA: TGCAGCGCGGGACTGGGGGAGATCGAGACCCAGTACTTC.

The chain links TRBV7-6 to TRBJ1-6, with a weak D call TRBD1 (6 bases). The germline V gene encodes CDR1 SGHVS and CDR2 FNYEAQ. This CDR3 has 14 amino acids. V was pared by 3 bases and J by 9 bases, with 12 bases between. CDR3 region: CASSFSGVGSPLHF. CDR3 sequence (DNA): TGTGCCAGCAGCTTTTCAGGGGTGGGTTCACCCCTCCACTTT. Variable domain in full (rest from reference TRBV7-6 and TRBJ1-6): GAGVSQSPRYKVTKRGQDVALRCDPISGHVSLYWYRQALGQGPEFLTYFNYEAQQDKSGLPNDRFSAERPEGSISTLTIQRTEQRDSAMYRCASSFSGVGSPLHFGNGTRLTVT.

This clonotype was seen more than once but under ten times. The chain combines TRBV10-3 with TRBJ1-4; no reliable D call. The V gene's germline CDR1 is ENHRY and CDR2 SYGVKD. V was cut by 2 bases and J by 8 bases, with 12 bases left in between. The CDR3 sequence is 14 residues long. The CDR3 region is CAISEGVTLEKLFF. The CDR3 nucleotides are TGTGCCATCAGTGAGGGGGTGACTCTCGAAAAACTGTTTTTT.

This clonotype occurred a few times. The CDR3 is CASSGRTSGETQYF. The CDR3 DNA is TGCGCCAGCAGCGGCAGGACTAGTGGGGAGACCCAGTACTTC. The chain recombines TRBV5-1 with TRBJ2-5, with 7 bases matching TRBD2. CDR1 is SGHRS and CDR2 is YFSETQ in the germline V gene. V lost 4 bases, J lost 5 bases, and 8 bases stayed unmatched. The CDR3 totals 14 residues.

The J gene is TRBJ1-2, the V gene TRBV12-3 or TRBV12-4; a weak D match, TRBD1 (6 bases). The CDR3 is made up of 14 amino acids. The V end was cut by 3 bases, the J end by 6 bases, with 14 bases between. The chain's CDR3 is CASSLFREGDGYTF. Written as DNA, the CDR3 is TGTGCCAGCAGTTTGTTTCGGGAGGGGGATGGCTACACCTTC.

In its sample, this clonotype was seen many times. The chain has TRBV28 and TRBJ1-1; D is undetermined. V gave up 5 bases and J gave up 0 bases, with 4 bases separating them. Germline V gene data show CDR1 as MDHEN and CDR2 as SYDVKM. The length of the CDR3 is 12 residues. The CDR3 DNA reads TGTGCCAGCAGTGAGGTGAACACTGAAGCTTTCTTT. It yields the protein CASSEVNTEAFF.

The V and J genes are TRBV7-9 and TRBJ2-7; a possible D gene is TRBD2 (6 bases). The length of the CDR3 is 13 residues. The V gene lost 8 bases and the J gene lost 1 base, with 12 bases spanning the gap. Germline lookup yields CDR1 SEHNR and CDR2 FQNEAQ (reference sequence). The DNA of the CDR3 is TGTGCCAGCTCCGGGCGGGGATCCTACGAGCAGTACTTC. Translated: CASSGRGSYEQYF. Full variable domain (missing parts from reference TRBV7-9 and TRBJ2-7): DTGVSQNPRHKITKRGQNVTFRCDPISEHNRLYWYRQTLGQGPEFLTYFQNEAQLEKSRLLSDRFSAERPKGSFSTLEIQRTEQGDSAMYLCASSGRGSYEQYFGPGTRLTVT.